A single sample is the source of the 20 T cell receptor beta chains below, sequenced in a study of blood T cells in healthy people across ages (dated by TCRdb to between 2015 and 2016). To prepare the library, 5' RACE was applied. Sequencing took place on an Illumina HiSeq 2500. A second 7 to 11 cycle PCR used a sample-barcoded 5' primer and a J-beta primer mix. The public reads were quality trimmed at Q25 with fastp and then assembled into clones with MiXCR by TCRdb, keeping productive beta chains. Each entry merges the rows of one CDR3 protein and shows their most common DNA and genes. Here the sample has about 1.7 million distinct CDR3 sequences; roughly 27% occur a single time. Of the sample, 6.5% to 8.5% falls within the top ten clones. Sequencing was performed on blood. The receptors were sampled from a young woman in good health.

Of note for this clonotype: One base away lies a much larger clone, so this may be a sequencing read error. The chain employs TRBV5-1 and TRBJ2-7; 8 nucleotides align to TRBD2. The ends lost 1 base at V and 3 bases at J; junction bases unmatched: 3. The CDR3 is 14 residues long. Looked up from germline, CDR1 is SGHRS and CDR2 is YFSETQ. The CDR3 loop is CASSLISGIYEQYF. As DNA, the CDR3 is TGCGCCAGCAGCTTGATTAGCGGGATCTACGAGCAGTACTTC.

The rearrangement uses TRBV24-1 and TRBJ2-3, with D hard to call. Germline V gives CDR1 KGHDR, CDR2 SFDVKD. V lost 2 bases and J 8 bases, leaving 10 bases between the germline ends. CDR3 length: 13 residues. The CDR3: CATSDSASPTQYF. CDR3 bases: TGTGCCACCAGTGATTCGGCTTCCCCTACGCAGTATTTT.

The rearrangement links TRBV7-3 to TRBJ1-1, with D uncertain. This CDR3 spans 14 amino acids. V lost 5 bases to trimming and J lost 1 base, with 11 bases between them. CDR1 and CDR2 (germline): SGHTA, FQGTGA. Here the CDR3 reads CASSPTPRNTEAFF. Here the CDR3 DNA reads TGTGCCAGCAGCCCAACTCCAAGGAACACTGAAGCTTTCTTT. Together with reference TRBV7-3 and TRBJ1-1, the CDR3 gives the full variable domain: GAGVSQTPSNKVTEKGKYVELRCDPISGHTALYWYRQSLGQGPEFLIYFQGTGAADDSGLPNDRFFAVRPEGSVSTLKIQRTERGDSAVYLCASSPTPRNTEAFFGQGTRLTVV.

There are a few counts of this clonotype. The CDR3 sequence is CASSFSTGYTDTQYF. DNA for the CDR3: TGTGCCAGCAGTTTCTCGACAGGGTACACAGATACGCAGTATTTT. This chain links TRBV7-8 with TRBJ2-3; TRBD1 aligns across 7 bases. The length of the CDR3 is 15 residues. After removal of 6 bases from V and 2 bases from J, the junction contained 8 bases not matched to a gene. Germline V gene data show CDR1 as SGHVS and CDR2 as FQNEAQ. Filled out from reference TRBV7-8 and TRBJ2-3, the complete variable domain reads GAGVSQSPRYKVAKRGQDVALRCDPISGHVSLFWYQQALGQGPEFLTYFQNEAQLDKSGLPSDRFFAERPEGSVSTLKIQRTQQEDSAVYLCASSFSTGYTDTQYFGPGTRLTVL.

This sequence joins TRBV5-6 and TRBJ2-7; D remains ambiguous. The CDR3 covers 14 residues. Trimming shortened V by 1 base and J by 2 bases, and 10 bases separated the two germline ends. The germline V gene encodes CDR1 SGHDT and CDR2 YYEEEE. CDR3 protein: CASSLLLHPYEQYF. The CDR3, as DNA: TGTGCCAGCAGCTTGCTTCTACACCCCTACGAGCAGTACTTC.

This chain joins TRBV3-1 and TRBJ2-7; D unclear. Germline V CDR1 and CDR2: LGHDT, YNNKEL (reference sequence). Trimming shortened V by 6 bases and J by 4 bases, and 16 bases separated the two germline ends. This CDR3 is built from 14 residues. The CDR3 reads CASSPRTGQYEQYF. For the CDR3, the DNA is TGTGCCAGCAGTCCCCGGACGGGCCAATACGAGCAGTACTTC.

The genes are TRBV20-1 and TRBJ2-3; D perhaps matches TRBD2 (6 bases). This CDR3 comprises 14 residues. V was cut by 5 bases and J by 0 bases, with 12 bases left in between. Germline V CDR1 and CDR2: DFQATT, SNEGSKA (reference sequence). The CDR3 sequence is CSAPTGTSTDTQYF. For the CDR3, the DNA is TGCAGTGCTCCTACCGGGACTAGCACAGATACGCAGTATTTT.

J is TRBJ2-7 and V is TRBV7-9, with D maybe TRBD2 (5 bases). This CDR3 has 12 residues. Germline V lookup: CDR1 SEHNR, CDR2 FQNEAQ (reference sequence). V was clipped by 3 bases and J by 6 bases, with 9 bases between them. DNA for the CDR3: TGTGCCAGCAGCTTTTTCGAGGGCGAGCAGTACTTC. Translated, it gives CASSFFEGEQYF.

This clonotype has a count of ten or more. The chain carries TRBV9 and TRBJ2-7; D assignment may be TRBD1 or TRBD2 (5 bases each). Germline CDR1 is SGDLS and CDR2 is YYNGEE. The V gene lost 0 bases and the J gene lost 6 bases, with 10 bases spanning the gap. This CDR3 is 13 amino acids long. CDR3 amino acids: CASSVGGAGEQYF. CDR3 sequence (DNA): TGTGCCAGCAGCGTAGGTGGGGCGGGCGAGCAGTACTTC.

This clonotype was picked up a small number of times. This clone may be a read error of a much larger clone one base away. J is TRBJ2-5 and V is TRBV5-1; 7 nucleotides agree with TRBD2. CDR1 is SGHRS, CDR2 YFSETQ, per germline. V lost 3 bases to trimming and J lost 9 bases; unmatched junction nucleotides: 14. The CDR3 spans 15 residues. For the CDR3, the DNA is TGCGCCAGCAGCTCTGGGGCGGTCGCGGGGGAGGCCCAGTACTTC. Protein product: CASSSGAVAGEAQYF. Based on the CDR3 plus reference TRBV5-1 and TRBJ2-5, the full variable domain is KAGVTQTPRYLIKTRGQQVTLSCSPISGHRSVSWYQQTPGQGLQFLFEYFSETQRNKGNFPGRFSGRQFSNSRSEMNVSTLELGDSALYLCASSSGAVAGEAQYFGPGTRLLVL.

This chain uses TRBV9 with TRBJ1-2; no reliable D call. The V end lost 3 bases, the J end lost 5 bases, and 11 bases lay between the germline ends. The CDR3 sequence is 13 residues long. Germline CDR1 and CDR2: SGDLS and YYNGEE. The CDR3 here is CASSDRNGYGYTF. The CDR3, as DNA: TGTGCCAGCAGCGATAGAAATGGGTATGGCTACACCTTC.

This clonotype was counted a few times. The rearrangement joins TRBV27 to TRBJ1-2; unclear D gene. Trimming pared 2 bases from V and 8 bases from J, leaving 18 bases between. The germline V gene has CDR1 MNHEY and CDR2 SMNVEV (reference sequence). This CDR3 region has 15 residues. In nucleotides, the CDR3 is TGTGCCAGCAGTTTAACCCCGGCAAACCCGGGAGGCTACACCTTC. Protein: CASSLTPANPGGYTF.

As concerns this clonotype: This may come from a read error, since a much larger clone is one base off. The chain links TRBV25-1 to TRBJ2-5; 8 nucleotides line up with TRBD1. The J call may be incorrect, as the DNA end agrees better with TRBJ2-7. From germline, CDR1 is MGHDK and CDR2 SYGVNS. This CDR3 has 15 amino acids. In nucleotides, the CDR3 is TGTGCCGGCAGTGGAGGCTGGACAGGGACCTACGAGCAGTACTTC. This translates into CAGSGGWTGTYEQYF.

This clonotype has only a few counts. The chain links TRBV20-1 to TRBJ2-7; the match to TRBD2 covers 13 bases. Losses at the gene ends were 6 bases for V and 1 base for J; bases not matched to a gene: 3. Germline CDR1 reads DFQATT; CDR2 reads SNEGSKA (reference sequence). The CDR3 covers 14 residues. CDR3 in DNA: TGCAGTGCCTTGACTAGCGGGAGGTCCTACGAGCAGTACTTC. Translating gives CSALTSGRSYEQYF.

This rearrangement joins TRBV7-2 to TRBJ2-7; 9 bases fit TRBD2. The V segment lost 8 bases and the J segment 4 bases; nucleotides outside the gene matches: 9. Germline V gives CDR1 SGHTA, CDR2 FQGNSA. The CDR3 loop spans 14 amino acids. The CDR3 sequence is CASGVSGGAYEQYF. As DNA, the CDR3 is TGTGCCAGCGGAGTTAGCGGGGGCGCGTACGAGCAGTACTTC. Full variable domain (outside the CDR3, taken from reference TRBV7-2 and TRBJ2-7): GAGVSQSPSNKVTEKGKDVELRCDPISGHTALYWYRQSLGQGLEFLIYFQGNSAPDKSGLPSDRFSAERTGGSVSTLTIQRTQQEDSAVYLCASGVSGGAYEQYFGPGTRLTVT.

This chain connects TRBV6-6 to TRBJ1-5; maybe TRBD1 (6 bases). V was shortened by 6 bases and J by 0 bases, with 15 bases between the two germline ends. CDR1 is MNHNY, CDR2 SVGAGI, per germline (reference sequence). The length of the CDR3 is 16 residues. The CDR3 DNA reads as TGTGCCAGCAGCCCCGGGACAAGATATAGCAATCAGCCCCAGCATTTT. Translated, it gives CASSPGTRYSNQPQHF.

The chain couples TRBV12-3 or TRBV12-4 to TRBJ1-5; no firm D call. Trimming took off 1 base at V and 2 bases at J, with 9 bases between the two ends. This CDR3 comprises 15 residues. The DNA for the CDR3 is TGTGCCAGCAGTTTAGAACTGGTGGGCAATCAGCCCCAGCATTTT. It specifies CASSLELVGNQPQHF.

This clonotype has a handful of counts. This chain links TRBV29-1 with TRBJ2-3, with D tentatively TRBD1 (6 bases). V was pared by 4 bases and J by 2 bases, with 13 bases between. The CDR3 is 14 amino acids. Looked up from germline, CDR1 is SQVTM and CDR2 is ANQGSEA. The chain's CDR3 is CSVGLQGNTDTQYF. In DNA, the CDR3 is TGCAGCGTTGGTCTTCAGGGGAACACAGATACGCAGTATTTT.

V usage is TRBV12-3 or TRBV12-4 and J usage is TRBJ2-7; no clear D gene. The CDR3 loop spans 12 amino acids. V was clipped by 5 bases and J by 6 bases, with 11 bases between them. The CDR3 DNA reads TGTGCCAGCAGTAACGACGTCTGCGAGCAGTACTTC. It translates to CASSNDVCEQYF.

This clonotype was observed a few times. V gene TRBV28 combines with J gene TRBJ2-5; D assignment may be TRBD1 or TRBD2 (5 bases each). Germline CDR1 is MDHEN and CDR2 is SYDVKM. This CDR3 has 18 residues. V was shortened by 6 bases and J by 1 base, with 24 bases between the two germline ends. For the CDR3, the DNA is TGTGCCAGCAGCAAACGGGGCCAGACACCTAAACTCCAAGAGACCCAGTACTTC. It yields the protein CASSKRGQTPKLQETQYF.